This TCR beta chain is from a study of Tregs in tolerant kidney transplant recipients. Points on this clone: Its antigen is still unknown.

Unstimulated regulatory T cells (CD4+CD25+CD127-), CD4+CD25- non-regulatory cells, CD4 and CD8 cells were FACS-sorted from thawed PBMCs. Whole-study findings and limits: The most relevant donor-specific Treg TCRbeta repertoire apparently came from expansion with activated donor B cells. No direct test of biological reproducibility was done here. Validation in larger populations is needed because few patients were studied.

This CDR3 spans 14 amino acids. J gave up 5 bases and V 7 bases, and 9 bases lay outside the gene matches. Germline CDR1 and CDR2: SGHRS and YFSETQ. Some clones are missing from TCRdb's copy, which holds only in-frame ones; the method was immunoSEQ multiplex PCR. The top ten hold around 0.6% of the sample, which has some 240,000 clones, 80% to 85% seen once. The chain employs TRBV5-1 and TRBJ1-2; TRBD1 aligns across 9 bases. The material sequenced was CD4+ T cells from blood. This receptor was identified in a human donor in good health. The CDR3 sequence is CASSLQGAEYGYTF. As DNA, the CDR3 is TGCGCCAGCTCCTTACAGGGGGCAGAATATGGCTACACCTTC.